Listed below are T cell receptor beta chains from one sample, sequenced in a study of blood T cell repertoires in COVID-19. Libraries were prepared by immunoSEQ multiplex PCR; TCRdb keeps only in-frame clonotypes and omits some of them. This sample has about 74,000 clones, with roughly four fifths found just once. Sample: peripheral blood. These receptors were taken from a man aged 70-80 years with acute or convalescent COVID-19. Each CDR3 is given with its conserved first and last residue. A D gene is named only where the DNA matches it firmly. Size is omitted from some rows. Given values are once, few, many or a class for expanded clones.

NA	15	NA	TRBV5-1	TRBJ2-1	CASSLGAGSYNEQFF	TGCGCCAGCAGCTTGGGGGCGGGTTCCTACAATGAGCAGTTCTTC
TRBD2	16	few	TRBV3-1/TRBV3-2	TRBJ2-5	CASSPGGSGYQETQYF	TGTGCCAGCAGTCCCGGGGGTAGCGGGTATCAAGAGACCCAGTACTTC
TRBD2	16	NA	TRBV4-1	TRBJ2-2	CASSREGGLNTGELFF	TGCGCCAGCAGCCGGGAGGGCGGATTGAACACCGGGGAGCTGTTTTTT
NA	15	NA	TRBV24-1	TRBJ2-6	CATSDIQDGANVLTF	TGTGCCACCAGTGACATACAGGACGGGGCCAACGTCCTGACTTTC
NA	14	NA	TRBV4-1	TRBJ1-5	CASSQDSHNQPQHF	TGCGCCAGCAGCCAGGACAGCCACAATCAGCCCCAGCATTTT
TRBD1	14	NA	TRBV18	TRBJ1-1	CASSPLGTDPEAFF	TGTGCCAGCTCACCCCTGGGGACAGACCCTGAAGCTTTCTTT
NA	15	NA	TRBV28	TRBJ1-3	CASSLVVGAGNTIYF	TGTGCCAGCAGTTTAGTGGTCGGGGCTGGAAACACCATATATTTT
TRBD2	18	NA	TRBV11-3	TRBJ2-2	CASSPSPWTSDGTGELFF	TGTGCCAGCAGCCCTAGCCCCTGGACTAGCGACGGCACCGGGGAGCTGTTTTTT
NA	13	NA	TRBV12-3/TRBV12-4	TRBJ1-2	CASSLTGTYGYTF	TGTGCCAGCAGTCTTACAGGGACCTATGGCTACACCTTC
NA	12	few	TRBV28	TRBJ1-2	CASRTSGDGYTF	TGTGCCAGCAGAACTTCAGGGGACGGCTACACCTTC
NA	12	few	TRBV7-2	TRBJ2-3	CASSFGTDTQYF	TGTGCCAGCAGCTTCGGCACAGATACGCAGTATTTT
NA	15	NA	TRBV9	TRBJ2-2	CASSVAWGLGGELFF	TGTGCCAGCAGCGTAGCCTGGGGCCTGGGCGGGGAGCTGTTTTTT
NA	13	NA	TRBV12-3/TRBV12-4	TRBJ2-5	CASRGGASETQYF	TGTGCCAGCAGAGGGGGAGCGTCAGAGACCCAGTACTTC
TRBD2	16	NA	TRBV7-3	TRBJ2-1	CASSPKAGAGYNEQFF	TGTGCCAGCAGCCCGAAAGCGGGAGCTGGCTACAATGAGCAGTTCTTC
NA	15	NA	TRBV19	TRBJ2-1	CASSISGQLYNEQFF	TGTGCCAGTAGTATCTCGGGACAACTCTACAATGAGCAGTTCTTC
TRBD1	16	NA	TRBV5-1	TRBJ2-7	CASSLAPGTGTYEQYF	TGCGCCAGCAGCTTGGCCCCCGGGACAGGGACCTACGAGCAGTACTTC
NA	13	few	TRBV18	TRBJ2-1	CASSPRGDNEQFF	TGTGCCAGCTCACCCCGGGGTGACAATGAGCAGTTCTTC
NA	13	NA	TRBV6-5	TRBJ1-5	CASKSQESQPQHF	TGTGCCAGCAAATCACAGGAGTCTCAGCCCCAGCATTTT
NA	13	NA	TRBV7-9	TRBJ1-5	CASSLESGPPQHF	TGTGCCAGCAGCTTAGAATCAGGGCCGCCCCAGCATTTT
NA	13	NA	TRBV3-1/TRBV3-2	TRBJ2-7	CASSQADFYEQYF	TGTGCCAGCAGCCAAGCCGACTTCTACGAGCAGTACTTC
NA	13	NA	TRBV28	TRBJ1-5	CASIRTDKEPQHF	TGTGCCAGCATCCGGACGGACAAGGAGCCCCAGCATTTT
TRBD1	14	NA	TRBV28	TRBJ2-7	CASTPGQALLKQYF	TGTGCCAGCACACCGGGACAGGCCCTTTTAAAGCAGTACTTC
TRBD2	18	NA	TRBV4-3	TRBJ2-1	CASSRGTSGTTHYNEQFF	TGCGCCAGCAGCCGGGGGACTAGCGGGACAACTCACTACAATGAGCAGTTCTTC
NA	17	NA	TRBV6-2/TRBV6-3	TRBJ2-5	CASSYSIRTTSIETQYF	TGTGCCAGCAGTTACTCGATTAGGACTACCTCAATTGAGACCCAGTACTTC
NA	17	NA	TRBV18	TRBJ2-1	CASSPPDYPMGYNEQFF	TGTGCCAGCTCACCTCCGGACTACCCGATGGGGTACAATGAGCAGTTCTTC
NA	14	NA	TRBV16	TRBJ1-5	CASSLGRVSKPQHF	TGTGCCAGCAGCCTGGGCAGGGTGAGCAAGCCCCAGCATTTT
NA	18	NA	TRBV28	TRBJ2-6	CASSPLRGSYSGANVLTF	TGTGCCAGCAGTCCCTTGCGGGGCTCGTACTCTGGGGCCAACGTCCTGACTTTC
NA	15	NA	TRBV4-1	TRBJ2-1	CASRAVGTVYNEQFF	TGCGCCAGCAGGGCAGTCGGGACTGTATACAATGAGCAGTTCTTC
TRBD2	15	NA	TRBV28	TRBJ2-1	CASTSGWGGSDEQFF	TGTGCCAGCACCTCCGGGTGGGGGGGATCAGATGAGCAGTTCTTC
TRBD1	14	NA	TRBV27	TRBJ1-2	CASSSGQGGYGYTF	TGTGCCAGCAGTTCCGGACAGGGCGGGTATGGCTACACCTTC
TRBD2	13	NA	TRBV2	TRBJ2-7	CASAGDAPYEQYF	TGTGCCAGCGCGGGGGACGCCCCCTACGAGCAGTACTTC
TRBD2	15	NA	TRBV10-3	TRBJ2-1	CAISLSGRADNEQFF	TGTGCCATCAGTTTAAGCGGGAGGGCCGACAATGAGCAGTTCTTC
NA	11	once	TRBV28	TRBJ1-2	CASSYRDGYTF	TGTGCCAGCAGTTACAGGGATGGCTACACCTTC
NA	16	NA	TRBV19	TRBJ1-5	CASSIAGGGGNQPQHF	TGTGCCAGTAGTATAGCTGGCGGAGGGGGCAATCAGCCCCAGCATTTT
NA	14	NA	TRBV15	TRBJ1-2	CATSRDGVPYGYTF	TGTGCCACCAGCAGAGACGGGGTCCCCTATGGCTACACCTTC
TRBD1	14	NA	TRBV28	TRBJ1-5	CASSSGGWVPPQHF	TGTGCCAGCAGTTCAGGGGGCTGGGTTCCGCCCCAGCATTTT
TRBD1	15	NA	TRBV29-1	TRBJ2-1	CSVEGQGTVSNEQFF	TGCAGCGTTGAGGGGCAAGGGACAGTCAGCAATGAGCAGTTCTTC
NA	13	few	TRBV9	TRBJ1-1	CASSVEDEDEAFF	TGTGCCAGCAGCGTAGAGGATGAGGATGAAGCTTTCTTT
TRBD1	17	NA	TRBV19	TRBJ1-5	CASSIEIGRLGGQPQHF	TGTGCCAGTAGTATAGAAATAGGACGGCTAGGGGGCCAGCCCCAGCATTTT
NA	14	NA	TRBV15	TRBJ2-7	CATSRARTSYEQYF	TGTGCCACCAGCAGAGCGCGTACCTCTTACGAGCAGTACTTC
TRBD2	14	NA	TRBV7-2	TRBJ2-1	CASSLGLAGGEQFF	TGTGCCAGCAGCCTTGGACTAGCGGGAGGTGAGCAGTTCTTC